This TCR beta chain was sequenced during a study of Graves' ophthalmopathy and Graves' hyperthyroidism. Overall study context: The authors collected peripheral blood at initial diagnosis, before any treatment.

Amplification of TCR beta CDR3 regions used RNA transcripts. RT-PCR with HTBI primers came first, then second-round multiplex PCR. TCRdb called the multiplex PCR reads again in MiXCR, with one record for every CDR3 protein. This table has about 240,000 distinct CDR3 sequences, 45% appearing once. The CDR3 runs to 15 residues. V dropped 0 bases and J dropped 7; count of bases not matched to a gene: 4. The V gene's germline CDR1 is SGHKS and CDR2 YYEKEE (reference sequence). This clonotype was found many times. The chain couples TRBV5-5 to TRBJ1-6, with 7 bases matching TRBD1. Input material: peripheral blood. This clonotype was sampled from an adult man with Graves' ophthalmopathy. CDR3 amino acids: CASSLVGRGNSPLHF. The CDR3 bases are TGTGCCAGCAGCTTGGTTGGCAGGGGGAATTCACCCCTCCACTTT.